This T cell receptor beta chain is from a study of CXCR3-negative and CXCR3-positive naive CD8 T cells. Whole-study findings and limits: Comparably high diversity was seen in both naive subsets, and much lower diversity in memory CD8+ cells. Compared with CXCR3-negative naive cells, CXCR3-positive naive cells showed more hydrophobic TRB CDR3s. TCR interaction strength was inferred from TRB CDR3 physicochemistry, as CD5 matched across naive subsets.

The libraries of TRB cDNA were constructed through 5' RACE using UMI labels. Reprocessing the 5' RACE reads, TCRdb reports a single entry for every CDR3 protein and omits DNA. This sample's clone table lists roughly 100,000 distinct CDR3 sequences. This CDR3 is built from 14 residues. On this clonotype itself: Its antigen is undetermined.

Each CD8+ T cell subset was sorted in triplicate, hundreds of thousands of cells each. The specimen was naive CXCR3- CD8+ T cells from blood. Subset reported: CD45RO-CCR7+CD27+CD95- naive CD8+ T cells lacking CXCR3 (TNR3-). The genes are TRBV12-3 or TRBV12-4 and TRBJ2-7; TCRdb selects TRBD2, and the lack of DNA leaves this call unchecked. This receptor was taken from a human donor in good health. Some clones in this sample may be carry-over from other donors' samples. This CDR3 is CASSLASGAYEQYF.